Sequencing of this T cell receptor (beta chain) was carried out in a study of read filtering for tumor transcriptome and immune sequencing. This clonotype was picked up many times. V lost 1 base to trimming and J lost 9 bases, with 13 bases between them. Germline CDR1 and CDR2: MGHRA and YSYEKL. The CDR3 loop spans 14 amino acids. This library used around 400 ng RNA and molecular barcoded adaptors spanning alpha/delta and beta/gamma chains. One entry per CDR3 protein results from TCRdb running MiXCR on the reads. The sample yields 20,000 to 25,000 distinct CDR3 sequences, roughly an eighth seen once. Sequenced: a population of CD138-negative cells sorted from bone marrow. The chain has TRBV4-1 and TRBJ2-1; D not certain. The receptor comes from a donor at least 40 years old with multiple myeloma. CDR3 coding DNA: TGCGCCAGCAGCCAAGGCCCCCGGTCAGTTGAGCAGTTCTTC. Its protein product is CASSQGPRSVEQFF.